These T cell receptor beta chains were read from a single sample in a study of siplizumab effects on memory and regulatory T cells. The table came from immunoSEQ multiplex PCR; TCRdb's copy has only in-frame clones and leaves some out. The table lists some 97,000 clones, around 90% of them singletons, with 0.55% to 0.85% in the top ten. Source material: Tregs sorted from blood. The receptors were gathered from a human donor in good health. Each CDR3 is given with its conserved first and last residue. D genes are given only for firm matches. Clone size is given for some rows only: seen once, a few or many times, or a class if the clone is expanded.

d_call,v_call,j_call,clone_size,cdr3_aa,cdr3_nt
-,TRBV6-6,TRBJ1-5,-,CATRQSNQPQHF,TGTGCCACCCGACAGTCCAATCAGCCCCAGCATTTT
-,TRBV18,TRBJ1-5,-,CASSTGGASNQPQHF,TGTGCCAGCTCCACCGGGGGGGCCAGCAATCAGCCCCAGCATTTT
TRBD1,TRBV9,TRBJ1-3,-,CASSRTGGNSGNTIYF,TGTGCCAGCAGCCGGACAGGGGGCAATTCTGGAAACACCATATATTTT
-,TRBV5-1,TRBJ2-5,-,CASSPGKTQYF,TGCGCCAGCAGCCCAGGAAAGACCCAGTACTTC
TRBD2,TRBV2,TRBJ2-1,-,CASIPSGSYYNEQFF,TGTGCCAGCATTCCTAGCGGGAGCTACTACAATGAGCAGTTCTTC
-,TRBV7-2,TRBJ1-4,-,CASSPRSGVYEKLFF,TGTGCCAGCAGCCCCCGGAGTGGGGTTTATGAAAAACTGTTTTTT
-,TRBV2,TRBJ1-5,once,CASRFRINQPQHF,TGTGCCAGCCGTTTCAGGATAAATCAGCCCCAGCATTTT
-,TRBV30,TRBJ2-7,-,CAWSGQTQVEQYF,TGTGCCTGGAGTGGACAGACTCAGGTCGAGCAGTACTTC
TRBD2,TRBV11-1,TRBJ2-7,-,CASSFGTSGSFEQYF,TGTGCCAGCAGCTTTGGGACTAGCGGGAGCTTCGAGCAGTACTTC
TRBD1,TRBV5-1,TRBJ1-2,-,CASSLGDSDYGYTF,TGCGCCAGCAGCTTGGGGGACAGCGACTATGGCTACACCTTC
-,TRBV19,TRBJ2-7,-,CASSDRSRTYEQYF,TGTGCCAGTAGCGACCGGTCCCGAACCTACGAGCAGTACTTC
TRBD1,TRBV6-5,TRBJ1-4,-,CASRQGARGEKLFF,TGTGCCAGCAGGCAGGGGGCGCGTGGTGAAAAACTGTTTTTT
-,TRBV5-1,TRBJ1-1,-,CASSLASFRMNTEAFF,TGCGCCAGCAGCTTGGCCAGTTTTCGGATGAACACTGAAGCTTTCTTT
-,TRBV9,TRBJ1-1,-,CASSAGHANTEAFF,TGTGCCAGCAGCGCCGGACACGCGAACACTGAAGCTTTCTTT
TRBD2,TRBV10-2,TRBJ2-7,-,CASSPERENYEQYF,TGCGCCAGCAGTCCAGAGCGGGAGAACTACGAGCAGTACTTC
-,TRBV7-3,TRBJ2-1,-,CASSLSGANNEQFF,TGTGCCAGCAGCTTAAGCGGAGCAAACAATGAGCAGTTCTTC
-,TRBV7-3,TRBJ1-1,-,CASSLISDTEAFF,TGTGCCAGCAGCTTGATCTCGGACACTGAAGCTTTCTTT
-,TRBV28,TRBJ1-5,-,CASSKNQPQHF,TGTGCCAGCTCAAAGAATCAGCCCCAGCATTTT
TRBD2,TRBV5-5,TRBJ2-5,once,CASSGRTSEGGTQYF,TGTGCCAGCAGCGGGAGGACTAGCGAGGGGGGGACCCAGTACTTC
-,TRBV10-3,TRBJ2-7,-,CAISEGMGGSIYEQYF,TGTGCCATCAGTGAGGGAATGGGGGGAAGTATCTACGAGCAGTACTTC
-,TRBV5-1,TRBJ2-3,-,CASSAGHPEDTQYF,TGCGCCAGCAGCGCGGGACACCCGGAGGATACGCAGTATTTT
-,TRBV7-9,TRBJ2-3,few,CASSLSNWGPDSTDTQYF,TGTGCCAGCAGCTTAAGCAATTGGGGTCCGGATAGCACAGATACGCAGTATTTT
-,TRBV6-1,TRBJ2-1,-,CASSFRGSKFF,TGTGCCAGCAGTTTTCGGGGTTCGAAGTTCTTC
-,TRBV28,TRBJ1-2,once,CAAKESARMRYTF,TGTGCCGCAAAAGAGAGCGCTAGAATGCGCTACACCTTC
-,TRBV13,TRBJ1-3,-,CATRPSSGNTIYF,TGTGCCACGAGACCCTCCTCTGGAAACACCATATATTTT
-,TRBV18,TRBJ2-7,once,CASSPSRRNLASYEQYF,TGTGCCAGCTCACCCTCTCGGAGAAACTTGGCCTCCTACGAGCAGTACTTC
TRBD1,TRBV5-1,TRBJ2-6,medium-sized,CASTHNRDSLTGANVLTF,TGCGCCAGCACCCACAACCGGGACAGTCTTACTGGGGCCAACGTCCTGACTTTC
TRBD1,TRBV28,TRBJ2-7,-,CASRVDRPYEQYF,TGTGCCAGCAGGGTGGACAGGCCCTACGAGCAGTACTTC